The clone carrying this T cell receptor beta chain occurred a few times. For the second PCR, which ran for roughly 6 to 12 cycles, a sample-barcoded 5' primer and a J-beta primer mix were used. TCRdb ran MiXCR on the 5' RACE reads and lists one entry per CDR3 protein. The sample records 800,000 to 1,000,000 distinct CDR3 sequences, around 48% being singletons. The sample originates from a study of blood T cells in healthy people across ages. This CDR3 has 15 residues. Trimming shortened V by 4 bases and J by 2 bases, and 15 bases separated the two germline ends. Germline assignment: CDR1 LGHDT and CDR2 YNNKEL (reference sequence).

The TCR originated in a young man in good health. Specimen: blood. V is TRBV3-1 and J is TRBJ2-7; the D gene is possibly TRBD1 (6 bases). The CDR3 region is CASSLSGVSAYEQYF. The CDR3 DNA reads as TGTGCCAGCAGCCTCTCAGGGGTGTCGGCCTACGAGCAGTACTTC.